The rows below give T cell receptor beta chains drawn from one sample of a study of beta chain features in type 1 diabetes. The table came from immunoSEQ multiplex PCR; TCRdb's copy has only in-frame clones and leaves some out. The sample lists approximately 110,000 clones, about two fifths seen once, with approximately 0.065% in the top ten. The sequenced sample consisted of stem cell memory CD4+ T cells from blood. These receptors were collected from a woman between 18 and 29 years old in good health. The CDR3 runs from the conserved cysteine through the conserved F or W. D genes are given only for firm matches. Some rows have no size entry. The others give once, few or many, or a class for an expanded clone.

j_call v_call clone_size d_call cdr3_nt cdr3_aa
TRBJ2-7 TRBV7-3 few NA TGTGCCAGCAGCGCAACCTCTGGCCACGAGCAGTACTTC CASSATSGHEQYF
TRBJ1-2 TRBV5-1 few NA TGCGCCAGCAGCTTATACACCAACTATGGCTACACCTTC CASSLYTNYGYTF
TRBJ2-1 TRBV28 NA TRBD2 TGTGCCAGCAGGACTAGCGACCCCTACAATGAGCAGTTCTTC CASRTSDPYNEQFF
TRBJ1-5 TRBV6-1 NA NA TGTGCCAGCAGTGACAGGGGTGGCAATCAGCCCCAGCATTTT CASSDRGGNQPQHF
TRBJ1-2 TRBV9 few NA TGTGCCAGCAGCCTACGGACGGACTACTATGGCTACACCTTC CASSLRTDYYGYTF
TRBJ1-1 TRBV4-1 NA NA TGCGCCAGCAGCCAAGGGAGGGGTTACGCTGAAGCTTTCTTT CASSQGRGYAEAFF
TRBJ2-1 TRBV28 few TRBD2 TGTGCCAGCAGTCTCACTAGCGGCTACTCCTACAATGAGCAGTTCTTC CASSLTSGYSYNEQFF
TRBJ2-7 TRBV11-2 NA NA TGTGCCAGCAGCCTAAGGAGTCTCGGGAGACCACGCTACGAGCAGTACTTC CASSLRSLGRPRYEQYF
TRBJ2-7 TRBV15 few NA TGTGCCACCAGCAGAGATCCTCGAGGGGGCTACGAGCAGTACTTC CATSRDPRGGYEQYF
TRBJ2-1 TRBV28 once TRBD2 TGTGCCAGCGGAGAACCTAGCGGGAGTAAGAATGAGCAGTTCTTC CASGEPSGSKNEQFF
TRBJ2-7 TRBV4-1 NA NA TGCGCCAGCAGCCGGCTCGTTACACCTAGCTCCTACGAGCAGTACTTC CASSRLVTPSSYEQYF
TRBJ2-7 TRBV7-6 NA TRBD2 TGTGCCAGCAGCTACTTACCTAGCGGTTCCTACGAGCAGTACTTC CASSYLPSGSYEQYF
TRBJ1-2 TRBV7-9 NA TRBD1 TGTGCCAGCAGCCTAGCCCTCAGGGGGCGCAGGATTCTTGGCTACACCTTC CASSLALRGRRILGYTF
TRBJ2-1 TRBV6-4 NA TRBD2 TGTGCCAGCAGCTCGTTGAGCGGGAGTTGGAATGAGCAGTTCTTC CASSSLSGSWNEQFF
TRBJ1-5 TRBV28 NA NA TGTGCCAGCAGCTTAGGGGGAGGAAACAATCAGCCCCAGCATTTT CASSLGGGNNQPQHF
TRBJ2-1 TRBV28 NA NA TGTGCCAGCAGTTTAAGTCTCGGGGGTGAGCAGTTCTTC CASSLSLGGEQFF
TRBJ1-1 TRBV6-6 NA NA TGTGCCAGCAGTTACTCGAACAGGGTCGGCGAAGCTTTCTTT CASSYSNRVGEAFF
TRBJ2-5 TRBV7-9 NA TRBD2 TGTGCCAGCAGCCCCGCGGGCGGGAGGGCCCTCGGGACCCAGTACTTC CASSPAGGRALGTQYF
TRBJ2-1 TRBV5-1 NA TRBD1 TGCGCCAGCAGCTTTTGGGACAGGGGCAATTACAATGAGCAGTTCTTC CASSFWDRGNYNEQFF
TRBJ1-4 TRBV29-1 NA TRBD1 TGCAGCGCCGGGACAGGGGCGGCAACTAATGAAAAACTGTTTTTT CSAGTGAATNEKLFF
TRBJ1-2 TRBV4-3 NA NA TGCGCCAGCAGCCAAGATCCCCTGGCTCAGGGAAGCTATGGCTACACCTTC CASSQDPLAQGSYGYTF
TRBJ1-1 TRBV6-5 NA TRBD1 TGTGCCAGCAGTTGGGTGGACAGGGGGAACACTGAAGCTTTCTTT CASSWVDRGNTEAFF
TRBJ2-3 TRBV27 NA TRBD2 TGTGCCAGCAGTTTTAGCGGGCTCAGCACAGATACGCAGTATTTT CASSFSGLSTDTQYF
TRBJ1-2 TRBV27 NA TRBD1 TGTGCCAGCAGAACGACAGGGGGGGACTATGGCTACACCTTC CASRTTGGDYGYTF
TRBJ2-1 TRBV18 NA NA TGTGCCAGCTCACCGAGGCAGAACAATGAGCAGTTCTTC CASSPRQNNEQFF
TRBJ2-7 TRBV28 NA NA TGTGCCAGCAGTTTGGCAGGGTTTTGGGAGCAGTACTTC CASSLAGFWEQYF
TRBJ1-5 TRBV19 NA NA TGTGCCAGTAGTATGTTCCTAAATGGCAATCAGCCCCAGCATTTT CASSMFLNGNQPQHF
TRBJ1-5 TRBV19 NA NA TGTGCCAGTACCCCGGGATGGTTGACGGTTATGATCGGCAATCAGCCCCAGCATTTT CASTPGWLTVMIGNQPQHF
TRBJ2-5 TRBV4-1 NA NA TGCGCCAGCAGCCATAGCGGACGGGGGGAGACCCAGTACTTC CASSHSGRGETQYF
TRBJ2-1 TRBV5-1 NA NA TGCGCCAGCAGCTTGGAAGTCAGGGGGAGGTACAATGAGCAGTTCTTC CASSLEVRGRYNEQFF
TRBJ2-3 TRBV28 many NA TGTGCCAGCAGCGGAGGGCCAGATACGCAGTATTTT CASSGGPDTQYF
TRBJ1-2 TRBV15 few NA TGTGCCACCAGCAGAGATTTGGGCAGCTATTATGGCTACACCTTC CATSRDLGSYYGYTF
TRBJ2-5 TRBV5-1 NA TRBD2 TGCGCCAGCAGATGGCAAACCCTAGCGGGAGGGAGAGAGACCCAGTACTTC CASRWQTLAGGRETQYF
TRBJ2-3 TRBV7-9 NA NA TGTGCCAGCACCCCTTTGAGCGGGCCTCCAGATACGCAGTATTTT CASTPLSGPPDTQYF
TRBJ2-7 TRBV29-1 NA TRBD1 TGCAGCGTTCTTGGACAGGAACGAGGGATCGAGCAGTACTTC CSVLGQERGIEQYF
TRBJ2-5 TRBV5-1 once NA TGCGCCAGCATACGGCAGGGGTACGGGAGGGAGACCCAGTACTTC CASIRQGYGRETQYF
TRBJ2-1 TRBV29-1 few TRBD2 TGCAGCGTTGTATCTAGCGGGAGTAGTCAGTTCTTC CSVVSSGSSQFF
TRBJ1-2 TRBV7-2 NA TRBD1 TGTGCCAGCAGCTTGTTCCATACCGGGACAGGGGGCTTCTACTATGGCTACACCTTC CASSLFHTGTGGFYYGYTF
TRBJ2-5 TRBV15 few NA TGTGCCACCAGCAGAGTTCAGGCCCGGGAGACCCAGTACTTC CATSRVQARETQYF
TRBJ1-4 TRBV19 few TRBD1 TGTGCCAGCCCCAGGGGGCTTGGTAATGAAAAACTGTTTTTT CASPRGLGNEKLFF
TRBJ2-2 TRBV7-8 few NA TGTGCCAGCAGCTCTTTTCGACGAGGAGTCGGGGAGCTGTTTTTT CASSSFRRGVGELFF
TRBJ2-2 TRBV27 NA TRBD1 TGTGCCAGCAGTTTCCGGACAGGGGCTGTCACCGGGGAGCTGTTTTTT CASSFRTGAVTGELFF
TRBJ1-2 TRBV19 few NA TGTGCCAGTAGTCTCGGCAGAACCGGGGGCTACACCTTC CASSLGRTGGYTF
TRBJ2-7 TRBV28 NA NA TGTGCCAGCAGCGGGACATACTCCTACGAGCAGTACTTC CASSGTYSYEQYF